This TCR beta chain was sequenced for a study of T cell responses to AZD1222 COVID-19 vaccine. Study at large: The analysis combined second doses at about 4 or about 12 weeks.

The V end was cut by 4 bases, the J end by 1 base, with 22 bases between. Germline V gene data show CDR1 as PRHDT and CDR2 as FYEKMQ (reference sequence). The CDR3 is made up of 18 amino acids. As for this clone: Its matching antigen is unknown.

Study findings and constraints: Nearly half of unique spike-specific TCRs reportedly avoided B.1.351 and B.1.1.7 mutated regions. Increased Spike-specific TCR breadth and depth were observed after two AZD1222 doses. Possibly, clonal diversity was underestimated; donors were largely white British and included more females.

Clones were read by immunoSEQ multiplex PCR, and TCRdb kept only the in-frame ones, dropping some. The data hold just under 95,000 clones, with about 88% observed a single time. The chain couples TRBV13 to TRBJ1-2; TRBD1 might be the D (6 bases). Sample: peripheral blood, taken on day 0 of AZD1222 vaccination. The receptor's source is an adult in good health. CDR3 nucleotides: TGTGCCAGCAGCTCCCCTTTGACTGGACAGAGCTATAACTATGGCTACACCTTC. As protein: CASSSPLTGQSYNYGYTF.